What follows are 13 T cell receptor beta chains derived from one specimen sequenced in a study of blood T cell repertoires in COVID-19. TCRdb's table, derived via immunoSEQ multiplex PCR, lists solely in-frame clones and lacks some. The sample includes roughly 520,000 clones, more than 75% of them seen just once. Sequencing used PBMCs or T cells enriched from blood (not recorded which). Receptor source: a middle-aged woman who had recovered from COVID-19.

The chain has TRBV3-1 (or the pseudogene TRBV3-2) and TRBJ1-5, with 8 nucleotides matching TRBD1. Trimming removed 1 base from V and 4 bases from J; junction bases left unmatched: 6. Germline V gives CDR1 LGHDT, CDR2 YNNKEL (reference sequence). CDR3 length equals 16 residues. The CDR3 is CASSQAGTGKNQPQHF. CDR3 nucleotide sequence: TGTGCCAGCAGCCAAGCCGGGACAGGAAAAAATCAGCCCCAGCATTTT.

The CDR3 spells CASSTGTDNQPQHF. The CDR3 DNA sequence: TGTGCCAGCAGCACCGGGACAGACAATCAGCCCCAGCATTTT. V and J are TRBV6-5 and TRBJ1-5; 7 bases map to TRBD1. Germline CDR1 is MNHEY and CDR2 is SVGAGI. This CDR3 comprises 14 residues. The ends lost 6 bases at V and 3 bases at J; junction bases unmatched: 5.

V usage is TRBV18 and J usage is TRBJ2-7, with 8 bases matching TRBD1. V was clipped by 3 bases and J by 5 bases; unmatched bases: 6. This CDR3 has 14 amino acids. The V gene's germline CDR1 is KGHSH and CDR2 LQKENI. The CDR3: CASSPGQGSDEQYF. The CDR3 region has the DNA TGTGCCAGCTCACCCGGACAGGGATCTGACGAGCAGTACTTC.

The chain's CDR3 is CASVGQLLLGEQFF. The CDR3 region has the DNA TGTGCCAGTGTGGGACAGCTCCTTTTAGGTGAGCAGTTCTTC. The chain employs TRBV6-6 and TRBJ2-1; TRBD1 aligns across 7 bases. The V gene's germline CDR1 is MNHNY and CDR2 SVGAGI (reference sequence). The V segment lost 9 bases and the J segment 9 bases; nucleotides outside the gene matches: 14. CDR3 length equals 14 residues.

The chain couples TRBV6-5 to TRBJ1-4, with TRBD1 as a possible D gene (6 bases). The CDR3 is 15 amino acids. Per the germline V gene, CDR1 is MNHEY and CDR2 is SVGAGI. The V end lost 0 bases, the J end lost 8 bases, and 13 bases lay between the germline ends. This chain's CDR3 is CASSYSRGAGEKLFF. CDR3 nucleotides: TGTGCCAGCAGTTACTCCAGGGGTGCTGGAGAAAAACTGTTTTTT.

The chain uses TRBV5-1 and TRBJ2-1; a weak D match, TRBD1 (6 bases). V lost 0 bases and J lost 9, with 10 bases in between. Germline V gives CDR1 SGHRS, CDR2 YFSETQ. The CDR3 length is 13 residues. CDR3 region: CASSLGQAGEQFF. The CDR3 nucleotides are TGCGCCAGCAGCTTGGGACAGGCTGGTGAGCAGTTCTTC.

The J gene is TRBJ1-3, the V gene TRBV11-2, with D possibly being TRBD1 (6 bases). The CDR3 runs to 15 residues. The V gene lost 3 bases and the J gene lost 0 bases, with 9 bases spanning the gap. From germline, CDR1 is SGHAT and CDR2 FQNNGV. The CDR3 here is CASSFSQGSGNTIYF. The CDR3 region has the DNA TGTGCCAGCAGCTTTTCACAGGGCTCTGGAAACACCATATATTTT.

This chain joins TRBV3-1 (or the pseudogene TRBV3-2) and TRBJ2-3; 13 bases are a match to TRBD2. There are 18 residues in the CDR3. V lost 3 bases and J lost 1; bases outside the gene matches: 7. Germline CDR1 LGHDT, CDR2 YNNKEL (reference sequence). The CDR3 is CASSQLPGLAGGTDTQYF. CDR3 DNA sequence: TGTGCCAGCAGCCAGTTACCTGGACTAGCGGGGGGCACAGATACGCAGTATTTT.

The chain's CDR3 is CASSTNRDYEQYF. DNA of the CDR3: TGTGCCAGCAGCACCAACAGGGATTACGAGCAGTACTTC. The chain has TRBV7-2 and TRBJ2-7, with D possibly TRBD1 on 6 matching bases. Per germline, CDR1 SGHTA and CDR2 FQGNSA. The CDR3 is made up of 13 amino acids. Trimming stripped 5 bases from V and 4 bases from J, with 12 bases between. The whole variable domain, remainder taken from reference TRBV7-2 and TRBJ2-7, is GAGVSQSPSNKVTEKGKDVELRCDPISGHTALYWYRQSLGQGLEFLIYFQGNSAPDKSGLPSDRFSAERTGGSVSTLTIQRTQQEDSAVYLCASSTNRDYEQYFGPGTRLTVT.

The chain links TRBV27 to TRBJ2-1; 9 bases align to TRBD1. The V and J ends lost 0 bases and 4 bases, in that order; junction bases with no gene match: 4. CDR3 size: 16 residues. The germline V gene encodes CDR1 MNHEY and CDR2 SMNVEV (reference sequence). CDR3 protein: CASSLSAGTGYNEQFF. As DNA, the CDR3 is TGTGCCAGCAGTTTATCAGCCGGGACAGGGTACAATGAGCAGTTCTTC.

DNA of the CDR3: TGCAGTGCTAGTAGACAGGGTGGAGTTCAGCCCCAGCATTTT. The encoded protein is CSASRQGGVQPQHF. This chain joins TRBV20-1 and TRBJ1-5, with 7 bases that match TRBD1. J gave up 6 bases and V 3 bases, and 8 bases lay outside the gene matches. This CDR3 has 14 amino acids. CDR1 DFQATT and CDR2 SNEGSKA come from the germline V gene (reference sequence).

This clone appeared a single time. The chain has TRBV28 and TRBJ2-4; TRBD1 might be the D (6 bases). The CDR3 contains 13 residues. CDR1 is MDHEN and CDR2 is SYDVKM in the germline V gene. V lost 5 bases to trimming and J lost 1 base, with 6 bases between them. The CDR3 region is CASSQGAKNIQYF. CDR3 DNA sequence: TGTGCCAGCAGTCAGGGGGCCAAAAACATTCAGTACTTC.

CDR3 nucleotide sequence: TGTGCCAGCAGGACAGGGGGCTACACTGAAGCTTTCTTT. The encoded protein is CASRTGGYTEAFF. The J gene is TRBJ1-1, the V gene TRBV12-3 or TRBV12-4, with 10 bases identical to TRBD1. V gave up 6 bases and J gave up 3 bases; unmatched junction bases: 1. The CDR3 spans 13 residues.